This entry lists 5 T cell receptor beta chains sequenced from one sample in a study of cytomegalovirus exposure and HLA in healthy donors. A multiplex PCR was run with 60 Vbeta primers and 13 Jbeta primers. TCRdb's table, derived via immunoSEQ multiplex PCR, lists solely in-frame clones and lacks some. This table has 100,000 to 150,000 clones, 65% to 80% appearing once. Sample: PBMCs. These receptors were collected from a woman in her 40s in good health and CMV-seropositive.

This clone showed up just once. J is TRBJ2-2 and V is TRBV2, with 14 bases aligning to TRBD2. Germline assignment: CDR1 SNHLY and CDR2 FYNNEI. V dropped 7 bases and J dropped 7; count of bases not matched to a gene: 8. This CDR3 has 16 residues. For the CDR3, the DNA is TGTGCCAGCACCCCGACTAGCGGGAGGGCCGTCGGGGAGCTGTTTTTT. Its protein product is CASTPTSGRAVGELFF.

This clone has a single count. The rearrangement links TRBV2 to TRBJ1-1; D gene ambiguous. This CDR3 region has 14 residues. Germline assignment: CDR1 SNHLY and CDR2 FYNNEI. Trimming pared 2 bases from V and 3 bases from J, leaving 10 bases between. The CDR3 bases are TGTGCCAGCAGTGAAAGCGGACGGGACACTGAAGCTTTCTTT. It is translated as CASSESGRDTEAFF.

The chain uses TRBV10-3 and TRBJ1-1; 11 positions match TRBD1. Germline lookup yields CDR1 ENHRY and CDR2 SYGVKD. The ends lost 6 bases at V and 2 bases at J; junction bases unmatched: 2. The CDR3 sequence is 14 residues long. In nucleotides, the CDR3 is TGTGCCATCAGCGGGACAGGGGGAAACACTGAAGCTTTCTTT. It specifies CAISGTGGNTEAFF.

This chain uses TRBV6-6 with TRBJ1-5; unclear D gene. Germline-derived CDR1 and CDR2 are MNHNY and SVGAGI (reference sequence). Trimming cost V 7 bases and J 0 bases, with 7 bases left between them. The CDR3 extends over 13 amino acids. CDR3 sequence reads: CASTLHSNQPQHF. The CDR3 DNA sequence: TGTGCCAGCACCTTACATAGCAATCAGCCCCAGCATTTT.

This clone was observed a single time. The rearrangement uses TRBV14 and TRBJ2-2; TRBD2 agrees at 8 bases. Trimming at V came to 4 bases and at J to 5 bases, leaving 12 bases not matched to a gene. Germline values: CDR1 SGHDN, CDR2 FVKESK. This CDR3 region has 17 residues. The CDR3 loop is CASSLPLLAGHTGELFF. The CDR3, as DNA: TGTGCCAGCAGCCTCCCCCTGCTAGCGGGCCATACCGGGGAGCTGTTTTTT.